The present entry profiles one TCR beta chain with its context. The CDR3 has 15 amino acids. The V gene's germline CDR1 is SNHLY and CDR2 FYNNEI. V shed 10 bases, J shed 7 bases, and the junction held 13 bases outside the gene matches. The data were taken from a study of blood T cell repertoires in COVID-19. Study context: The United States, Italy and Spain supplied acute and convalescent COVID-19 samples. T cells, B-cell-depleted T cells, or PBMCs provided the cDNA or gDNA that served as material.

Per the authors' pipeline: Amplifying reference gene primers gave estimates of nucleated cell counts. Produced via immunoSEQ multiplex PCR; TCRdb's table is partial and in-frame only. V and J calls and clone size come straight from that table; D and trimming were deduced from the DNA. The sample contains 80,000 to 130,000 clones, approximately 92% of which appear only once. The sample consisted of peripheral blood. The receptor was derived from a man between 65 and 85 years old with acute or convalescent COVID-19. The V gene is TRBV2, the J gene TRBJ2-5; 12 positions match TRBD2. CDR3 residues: CATSRASGGGRTQYF. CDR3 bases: TGTGCCACCTCCAGGGCTAGCGGGGGGGGCAGGACCCAGTACTTC.